The entry below gives a single T cell receptor beta chain sequence along with its context. This record comes from a study of CD8 T cells in ankylosing spondylitis. One entry per CDR3 protein, called by TCRdb with MiXCR from the 5' RACE reads. The data contain some 150,000 distinct CDR3 sequences, about an eighth of them singletons. The ends were cut back, 4 bases at V and 0 bases at J, with 10 bases in the middle. Germline values: CDR1 MNHGY, CDR2 SAAAGT. The CDR3 runs to 14 residues. The V and J genes are TRBV6-8 and TRBJ2-7; no clear D. The origin of this receptor is a female donor with ankylosing spondylitis or in good health (not recorded which). Material: blood, either unsorted or a sorted T cell fraction (not recorded which). The CDR3 DNA reads as TGTGCCAGCAGTTCGGTACGGAGCTCCTACGAGCAGTACTTC. Translating gives CASSSVRSSYEQYF.